This TCR beta chain was obtained from a study of T cells in Graves' hyperthyroidism and ophthalmopathy (dated 2019 in TCRdb). Some background on the complete study: Peripheral blood was collected at initial diagnosis, before any treatment. TCR V-J signatures able to tell the groups apart were searched for in a discovery cohort of around 95 patients, of whom fewer than 45 had Graves' ophthalmopathy and 55 to 65 had stable Graves' hyperthyroidism. Prospective prediction of ophthalmopathy was tested in an independent validation cohort consisting of fewer than 20 hyperthyroidism patients and more than 15 patients who later progressed to ophthalmopathy. For training and testing, the approximately 92 patients in the discovery cohort were randomly divided in a 7:3 ratio. The study also compared thyroid tissue and blood T-cell repertoires from over 5 Graves' hyperthyroidism patients. Following sampling, methimazole starting at 30 mg daily was given to hyperthyroidism patients, and high-dose intravenous methylprednisolone was given to ophthalmopathy patients. The paper reports TCR Vbeta CDR3 sequencing of 130 to 150 peripheral blood samples: some 44 ophthalmopathy, about 75 hyperthyroidism and about 17 progressor patients.

The CDR3 measures 15 amino acids from cysteine to phenylalanine. Only the CDR3 region is kept as DNA, spanning 45 bases read in frame from base 1. According to the germline V gene, CDR1 reads ENHRY and CDR2 reads SYGVKD. The V end loses 2 bases and the J end loses 7 bases, and a stretch of 15 bases separates them. Results and caveats for the whole study, not just this receptor: Blood samples also contained most of the expanded thyroid clonotypes (frequency above 0.001), which suggests that blood repertoires may reflect thyroid immune responses. No statistical method was used to fix the sample size in advance, and group allocation was not hidden from the investigators. During validation, the model predicted progression to ophthalmopathy a median of approximately 7 months ahead of onset, with around 70% sensitivity and 72.22% specificity. A 13 V-J signature model separated ophthalmopathy from stable hyperthyroidism, with around 91% sensitivity and 81.08% specificity in cross-validation and 80%/75% in testing.

TCR beta CDR3 regions were amplified from RNA transcripts. The first round of RT-PCR for the TCR CDR3 was performed with the HTBI primer set and the Qiagen OneStep RT-PCR kit. Libraries were constructed in a second round of multiplex PCR, after which size selection and purification were performed. Libraries were sequenced paired-end with 100 bp reads on an Illumina HiSeq2000. The study's own analysis went as follows. Raw data were processed with SOAPnuke, discarding reads with adapters, uncalled bases, mean Phred below 15, or no exact constant-primer or identifier match. COPE v1.2.5 was used to merge high-quality paired reads, and clonotypes were defined as unique nucleotide sequences. MiTCR v1.1 was used to align the clonotypes against IMGT TRBV, TRBD and TRBJ reference segments. Analysis was restricted to V-J combinations with a frequency above 0.0001, which covered roughly 99% of repertoires. A TCS score was defined as the ratio of F50 (clonal expansion) to E x V (chaos), with BLOSUM62-based TCRdist applied between CDR3 peptides within each V-J. Welch's t-statistics and random forest reduced roughly 530 V-J features to 10 to 15, which were used in a naive Bayes classifier (R e1071). Clones were called with MiXCR by TCRdb after fastp trimmed the public reads at Q25, and only in-frame beta chains were retained. For every CDR3 protein sequence, its rows merge into one entry that carries the most common genes and DNA. None of the V and J calls come from the authors' own analysis; TCRdb made them. The sample contains about 770,000 distinct CDR3 sequences, 18% of them found a single time. Roughly a sixth of the sample is in the top ten clones.

Hyperthyroidism patients were newly diagnosed, with disease duration under 2 months, and aged 18 to 65 years. The study excluded patients with uncontrolled infections, other autoimmune diseases, pregnancy or lactation. Diagnoses were based on clinical symptoms, serum thyroxine and TRAb, thyroid ultrasound and orbital computed tomography. Blood from progressor patients was collected at the time of first diagnosis with hyperthyroidism, before any ophthalmopathy symptoms had appeared. PBMCs were isolated from 8 to 10 ml of fresh peripheral blood by Ficoll-Paque density gradient centrifugation. Progressor patients were first diagnosed with Graves' hyperthyroidism and then developed ophthalmopathy during follow-up. Trizol reagent was used to extract total RNA, and RNA quality was then checked on an Agilent 2100 Bioanalyzer. As concerns this clonotype: Its specific antigen is unknown. No clone much larger than this one lies a single base away; base qualities are absent.

This TCR derives from a woman in her forties or fifties with Graves' hyperthyroidism that later progressed to Graves' ophthalmopathy. Sample: blood. The rearrangement combines TRBV10-3 with TRBJ2-1; the D gene is possibly TRBD1 or TRBD2, with 5 bases matching each. The CDR3 corresponds to CAISEGGTNPNEQFF. The DNA is as follows: TGTGCCATCAGTGAGGGGGGAACCAATCCTAATGAGCAGTTCTTC.